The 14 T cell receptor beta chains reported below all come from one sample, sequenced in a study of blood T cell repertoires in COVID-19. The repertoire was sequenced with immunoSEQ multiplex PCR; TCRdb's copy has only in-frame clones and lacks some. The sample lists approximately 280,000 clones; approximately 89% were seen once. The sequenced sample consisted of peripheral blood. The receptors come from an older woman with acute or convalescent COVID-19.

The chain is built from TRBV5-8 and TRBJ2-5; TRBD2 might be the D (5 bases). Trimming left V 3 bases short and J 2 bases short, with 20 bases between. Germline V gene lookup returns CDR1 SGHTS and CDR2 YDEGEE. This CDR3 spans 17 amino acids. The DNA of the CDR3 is TGTGCCAGCAGCTGGGGAGTTGTTGGGGATCCTCAAGAGACCCAGTACTTC. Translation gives CASSWGVVGDPQETQYF.

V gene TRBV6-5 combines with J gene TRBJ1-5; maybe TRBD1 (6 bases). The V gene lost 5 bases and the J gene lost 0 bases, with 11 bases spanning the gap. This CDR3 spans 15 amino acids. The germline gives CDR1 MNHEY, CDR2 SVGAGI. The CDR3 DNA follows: TGTGCCAGCAGTCGGGACACGAATAGCAATCAGCCCCAGCATTTT. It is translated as CASSRDTNSNQPQHF.

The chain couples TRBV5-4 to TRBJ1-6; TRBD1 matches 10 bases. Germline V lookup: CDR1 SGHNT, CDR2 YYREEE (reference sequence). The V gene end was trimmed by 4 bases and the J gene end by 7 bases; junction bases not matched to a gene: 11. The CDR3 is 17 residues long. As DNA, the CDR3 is TGTGCCAGCAGCGCCAGGACAGGGGGGCCCCCGAATTCACCCCTCCACTTT. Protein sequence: CASSARTGGPPNSPLHF.

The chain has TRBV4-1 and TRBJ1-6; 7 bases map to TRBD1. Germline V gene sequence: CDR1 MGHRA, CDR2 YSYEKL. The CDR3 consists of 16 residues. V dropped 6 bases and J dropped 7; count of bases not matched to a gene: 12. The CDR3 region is CASSRHTGAGNSPLHF. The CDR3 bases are TGCGCCAGCAGTCGTCACACAGGGGCTGGCAATTCACCCCTCCACTTT.

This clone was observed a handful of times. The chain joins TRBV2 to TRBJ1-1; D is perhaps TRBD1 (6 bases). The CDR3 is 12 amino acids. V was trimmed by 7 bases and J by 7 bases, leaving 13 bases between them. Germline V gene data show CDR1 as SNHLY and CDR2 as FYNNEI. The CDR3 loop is CASNPRGGEAFF. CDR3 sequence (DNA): TGTGCCAGCAACCCCAGGGGCGGTGAAGCTTTCTTT.

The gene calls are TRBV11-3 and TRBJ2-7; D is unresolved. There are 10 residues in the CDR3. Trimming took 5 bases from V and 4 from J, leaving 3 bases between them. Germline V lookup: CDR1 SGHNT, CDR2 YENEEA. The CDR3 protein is CASSQYEQYF. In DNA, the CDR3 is TGTGCCAGCAGCCAATACGAGCAGTACTTC.

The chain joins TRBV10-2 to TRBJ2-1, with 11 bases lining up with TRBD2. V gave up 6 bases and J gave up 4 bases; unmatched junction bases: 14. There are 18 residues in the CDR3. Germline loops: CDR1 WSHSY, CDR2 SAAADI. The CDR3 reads CASSLALAGGGGYNEQFF. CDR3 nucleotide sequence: TGCGCCAGCAGCTTGGCTCTAGCGGGAGGTGGGGGATACAATGAGCAGTTCTTC.

In nucleotides, the CDR3 is TGTGCCAGCAGTTGGGATCGGGGTAATCAGCCCCAGCATTTT. Amino acid sequence: CASSWDRGNQPQHF. This chain connects TRBV7-8 to TRBJ1-5; D unresolved. V was clipped by 6 bases and J by 4 bases, with 13 bases between them. This CDR3 is built from 14 residues. In germline, CDR1 is SGHVS, CDR2 FQNEAQ. Complete variable domain (other parts from reference TRBV7-8 and TRBJ1-5): GAGVSQSPRYKVAKRGQDVALRCDPISGHVSLFWYQQALGQGPEFLTYFQNEAQLDKSGLPSDRFFAERPEGSVSTLKIQRTQQEDSAVYLCASSWDRGNQPQHFGDGTRLSIL.

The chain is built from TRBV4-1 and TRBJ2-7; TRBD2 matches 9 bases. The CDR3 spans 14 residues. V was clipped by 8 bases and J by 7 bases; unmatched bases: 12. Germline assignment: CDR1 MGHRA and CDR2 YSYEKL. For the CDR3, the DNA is TGCGCCAGCCGCAAGACTGGACTAGCGTTTGAGCAGTACTTC. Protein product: CASRKTGLAFEQYF.

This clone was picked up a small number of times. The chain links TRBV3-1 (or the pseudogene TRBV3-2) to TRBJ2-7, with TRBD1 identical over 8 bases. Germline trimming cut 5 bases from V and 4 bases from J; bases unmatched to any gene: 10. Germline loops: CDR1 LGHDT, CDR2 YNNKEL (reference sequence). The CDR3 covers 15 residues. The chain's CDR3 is CASSTRTGIIYEQYF. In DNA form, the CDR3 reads TGTGCCAGCAGCACAAGGACAGGGATAATTTACGAGCAGTACTTC.

The CDR3 here is CASSVGGTDSEKLFF. CDR3 nucleotide sequence: TGTGCCAGCAGCGTAGGCGGGACAGACTCCGAAAAACTGTTTTTT. V usage is TRBV9 and J usage is TRBJ1-4; 7 bases match TRBD1. Looked up from germline, CDR1 is SGDLS and CDR2 is YYNGEE. Trimming cost V 0 bases and J 8 bases; bases outside gene matches: 7. This CDR3 region has 15 residues.

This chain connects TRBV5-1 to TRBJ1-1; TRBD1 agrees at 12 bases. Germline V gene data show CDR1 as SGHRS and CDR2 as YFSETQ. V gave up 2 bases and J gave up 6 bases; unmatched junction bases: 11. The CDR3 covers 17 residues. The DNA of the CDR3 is TGCGCCAGCAGCTTAGCGGGACAGGGGGCCCTGTTGGCTGAAGCTTTCTTT. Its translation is CASSLAGQGALLAEAFF. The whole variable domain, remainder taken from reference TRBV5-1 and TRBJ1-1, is KAGVTQTPRYLIKTRGQQVTLSCSPISGHRSVSWYQQTPGQGLQFLFEYFSETQRNKGNFPGRFSGRQFSNSRSEMNVSTLELGDSALYLCASSLAGQGALLAEAFFGQGTRLTVV.

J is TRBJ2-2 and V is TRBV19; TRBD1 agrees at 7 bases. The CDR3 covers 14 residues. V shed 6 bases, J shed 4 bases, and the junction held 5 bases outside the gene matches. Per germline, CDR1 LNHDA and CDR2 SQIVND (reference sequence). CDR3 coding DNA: TGTGCCAGTAGAGAGGGGGCGGGCACCGGGGAGCTGTTTTTT. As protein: CASREGAGTGELFF.

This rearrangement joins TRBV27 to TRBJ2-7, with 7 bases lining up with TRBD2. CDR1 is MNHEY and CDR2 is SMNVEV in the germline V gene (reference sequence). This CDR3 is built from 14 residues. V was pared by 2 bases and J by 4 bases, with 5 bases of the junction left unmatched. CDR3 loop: CASSLSGEGYEQYF. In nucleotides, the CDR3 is TGTGCCAGCAGTTTAAGTGGGGAGGGTTACGAGCAGTACTTC.